This section outlines one TCR beta chain sequence together with its context. Antigen unknown. These data originate in a study of cytomegalovirus exposure and HLA in healthy donors. Sequenced by immunoSEQ multiplex PCR; TCRdb stores in-frame clones only, minus some. The sample holds 240,000 or so clones, about 86% seen once. Unmatched junction bases numbered 11, after V lost 6 bases and J lost 7 bases. CDR3 length equals 16 residues. CDR1 MGHRA and CDR2 YSYEKL come from the germline V gene. Donors came from a validation cohort of some 110 subjects, distinct from the first 666-subject cohort. Study-level results: Most observed TCR sequences were rare, whereas some public TCRs were detected in many donors.

This clonotype originated in a woman aged 30 to 39 in good health and CMV-seropositive. The rearrangement joins TRBV4-1 to TRBJ2-1; TRBD2 agrees at 11 bases. The sequenced sample consisted of PBMCs. In nucleotides, the CDR3 is TGCGCCAGCAGGCCTGCACTAGCGGGAGCCATTAATGAGCAGTTCTTC. Translation: CASRPALAGAINEQFF.